The present entry profiles one T cell receptor (beta chain) with its context. Its cognate antigen is unknown. The CDR3 spans 16 residues. V was trimmed by 5 bases and J by 3 bases, leaving 19 bases between them. The V gene's germline CDR1 is SEHNR and CDR2 FQNEAQ (reference sequence). In the PCR, 60 Vbeta and 13 Jbeta primers were used. Repertoires were generated with immunoSEQ multiplex PCR, while TCRdb's copy carries only in-frame clones and drops some. The sample has 87,000 or so clones. The data were taken from a study of cytomegalovirus exposure and HLA in healthy donors. On the study more broadly: Most donors, about 82% of a few hundred genotyped, fell in the Caucasian-associated ancestry cluster.

Points from the study as a whole: Three CMV-associated chains proved CMV antigen-specific in vitro. What was likely a sequencing artifact was a cluster of highly shared sequence variants.

V usage is TRBV7-9 and J usage is TRBJ1-1; weak D call: TRBD1 (5 bases). Sequencing was carried out using PBMCs. This sequence originates from a middle-aged man in good health and CMV-seropositive. The CDR3 bases are TGTGCCAGCAGCCCCCCCGGGGGATCAATACACACTGAAGCTTTCTTT. Encoded protein: CASSPPGGSIHTEAFF. The full variable domain, rest sourced from reference TRBV7-9 and TRBJ1-1, is DTGVSQNPRHKITKRGQNVTFRCDPISEHNRLYWYRQTLGQGPEFLTYFQNEAQLEKSRLLSDRFSAERPKGSFSTLEIQRTEQGDSAMYLCASSPPGGSIHTEAFFGQGTRLTVV.